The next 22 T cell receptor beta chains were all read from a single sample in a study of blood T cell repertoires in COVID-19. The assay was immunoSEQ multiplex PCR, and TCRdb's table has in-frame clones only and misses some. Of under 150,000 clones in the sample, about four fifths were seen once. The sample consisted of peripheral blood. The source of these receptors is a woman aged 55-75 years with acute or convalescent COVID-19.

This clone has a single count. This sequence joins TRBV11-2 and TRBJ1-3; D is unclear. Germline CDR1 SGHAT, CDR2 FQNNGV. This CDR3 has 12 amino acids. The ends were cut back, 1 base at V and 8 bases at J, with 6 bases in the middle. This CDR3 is CASSLAGDTIYF. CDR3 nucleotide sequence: TGTGCCAGCAGCTTAGCCGGAGACACCATATATTTT. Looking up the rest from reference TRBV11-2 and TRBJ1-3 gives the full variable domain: EAGVAQSPRYKIIEKRQSVAFWCNPISGHATLYWYQQILGQGPKLLIQFQNNGVVDDSQLPKDRFSAERLKGVDSTLKIQPAKLEDSAVYLCASSLAGDTIYFGEGSWLTVV.

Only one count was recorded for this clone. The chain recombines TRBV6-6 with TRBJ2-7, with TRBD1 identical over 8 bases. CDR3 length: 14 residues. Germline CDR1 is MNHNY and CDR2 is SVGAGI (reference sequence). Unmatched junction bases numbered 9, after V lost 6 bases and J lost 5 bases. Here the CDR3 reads CASSTGQDGDEQYF. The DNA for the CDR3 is TGTGCCAGCAGCACGGGACAGGATGGGGACGAGCAGTACTTC.

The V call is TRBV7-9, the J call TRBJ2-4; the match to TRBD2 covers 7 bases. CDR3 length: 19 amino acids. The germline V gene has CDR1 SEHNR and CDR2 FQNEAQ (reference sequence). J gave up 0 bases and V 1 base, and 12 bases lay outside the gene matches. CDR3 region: CASSLVFGGEGLAKNIQYF. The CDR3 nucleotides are TGTGCCAGCAGCTTAGTATTTGGAGGGGAGGGACTAGCCAAAAACATTCAGTACTTC.

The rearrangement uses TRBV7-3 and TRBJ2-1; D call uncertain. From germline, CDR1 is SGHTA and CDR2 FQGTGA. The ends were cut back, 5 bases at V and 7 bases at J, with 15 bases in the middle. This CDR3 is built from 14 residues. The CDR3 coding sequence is TGTGCCAGCAGCGATTTGGGCGTCTGGAATGAGCAGTTCTTC. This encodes CASSDLGVWNEQFF.

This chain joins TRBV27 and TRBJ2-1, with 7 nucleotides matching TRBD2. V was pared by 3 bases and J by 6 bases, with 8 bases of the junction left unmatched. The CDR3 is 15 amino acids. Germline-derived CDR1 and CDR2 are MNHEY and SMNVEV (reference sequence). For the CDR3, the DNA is TGTGCCAGCAGTTTGGCGGGAGCGGTTTTCAATGAGCAGTTCTTC. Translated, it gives CASSLAGAVFNEQFF.

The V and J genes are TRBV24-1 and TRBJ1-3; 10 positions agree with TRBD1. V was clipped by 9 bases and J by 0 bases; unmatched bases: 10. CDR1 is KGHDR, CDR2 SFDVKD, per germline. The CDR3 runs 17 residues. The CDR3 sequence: CATGDRGLQSSGNTIYF. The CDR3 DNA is TGTGCCACCGGGGACAGGGGCCTCCAAAGCTCTGGAAACACCATATATTTT.

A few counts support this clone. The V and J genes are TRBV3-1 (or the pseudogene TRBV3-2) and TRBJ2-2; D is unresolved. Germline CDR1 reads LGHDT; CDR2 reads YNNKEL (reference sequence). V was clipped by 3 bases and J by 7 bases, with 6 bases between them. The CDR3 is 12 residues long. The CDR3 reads CASSHSGGELFF. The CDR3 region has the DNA TGTGCCAGCAGCCATTCCGGCGGGGAGCTGTTTTTT.

CDR3 in amino acids: CASSFGTGGAKVYEQYF. The CDR3 DNA sequence: TGCGCCAGCAGCTTCGGGACAGGGGGCGCAAAGGTCTACGAGCAGTACTTC. The genes are TRBV5-1 and TRBJ2-7; 12 nucleotides match TRBD1. CDR1 and CDR2 from the germline V gene are SGHRS and YFSETQ. Germline trimming cut 2 bases from V and 3 bases from J; bases unmatched to any gene: 9. The CDR3 covers 17 residues.

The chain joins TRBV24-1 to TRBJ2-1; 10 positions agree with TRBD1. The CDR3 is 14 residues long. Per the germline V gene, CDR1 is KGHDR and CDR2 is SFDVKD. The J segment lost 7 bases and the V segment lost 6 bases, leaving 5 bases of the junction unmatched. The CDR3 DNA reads TGTGCCACCAGTCGGGGACAGGGGAGAAATGAGCAGTTCTTC. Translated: CATSRGQGRNEQFF.

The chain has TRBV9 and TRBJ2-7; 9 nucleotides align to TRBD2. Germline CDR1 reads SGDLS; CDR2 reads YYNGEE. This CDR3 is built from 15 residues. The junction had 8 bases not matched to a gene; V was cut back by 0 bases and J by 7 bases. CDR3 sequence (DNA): TGTGCCAGCAGCGTAGGAGGCGGGAGGGCTGAGGAGCAGTACTTC. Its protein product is CASSVGGGRAEEQYF.

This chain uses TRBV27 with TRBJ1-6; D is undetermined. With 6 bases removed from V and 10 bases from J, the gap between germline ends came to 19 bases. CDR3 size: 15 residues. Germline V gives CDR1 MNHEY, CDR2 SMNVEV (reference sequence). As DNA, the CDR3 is TGTGCCAGCAGCCTCCAGTACGAGGTGAGGTCACCCCTCCACTTT. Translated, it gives CASSLQYEVRSPLHF.

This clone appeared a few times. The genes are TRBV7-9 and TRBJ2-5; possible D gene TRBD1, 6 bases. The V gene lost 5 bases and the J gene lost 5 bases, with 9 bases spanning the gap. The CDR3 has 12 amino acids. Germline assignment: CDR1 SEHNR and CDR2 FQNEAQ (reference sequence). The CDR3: CASSARGETQYF. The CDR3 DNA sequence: TGTGCCAGCAGCGCGAGGGGGGAGACCCAGTACTTC.

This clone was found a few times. This CDR3 reads CASSGGQPQGQFF. As DNA, the CDR3 is TGTGCCAGCAGTGGAGGACAGCCGCAAGGGCAGTTCTTC. This chain joins TRBV12-3 or TRBV12-4 and TRBJ2-1, with D possibly matching TRBD1 (6 bases). The V end was cut by 5 bases, the J end by 12 bases, with 17 bases between. There are 13 residues in the CDR3.

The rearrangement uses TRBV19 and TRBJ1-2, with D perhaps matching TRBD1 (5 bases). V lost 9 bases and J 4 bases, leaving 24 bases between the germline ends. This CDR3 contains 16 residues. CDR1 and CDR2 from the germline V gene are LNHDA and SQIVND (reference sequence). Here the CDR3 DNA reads TGTGCCAGCAATAACCTAGTGGGGGGACTTCGCTATGGCTACACCTTC. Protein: CASNNLVGGLRYGYTF. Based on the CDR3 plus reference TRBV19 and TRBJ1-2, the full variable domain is DGGITQSPKYLFRKEGQNVTLSCEQNLNHDAMYWYRQDPGQGLRLIYYSQIVNDFQKGDIAEGYSVSREKKESFPLTVTSAQKNPTAFYLCASNNLVGGLRYGYTFGSGTRLTVV.

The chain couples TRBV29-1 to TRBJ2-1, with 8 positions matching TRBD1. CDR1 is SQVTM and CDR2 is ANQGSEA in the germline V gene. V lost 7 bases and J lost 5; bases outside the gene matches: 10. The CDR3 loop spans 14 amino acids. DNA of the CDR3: TGCAGCGGAAAGGGACAGGTTAAGGACAATGAGCAGTTCTTC. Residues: CSGKGQVKDNEQFF.

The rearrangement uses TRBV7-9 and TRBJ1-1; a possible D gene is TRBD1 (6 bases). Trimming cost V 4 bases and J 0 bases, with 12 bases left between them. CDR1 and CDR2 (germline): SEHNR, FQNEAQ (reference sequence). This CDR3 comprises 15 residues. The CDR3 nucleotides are TGTGCCAGCAGCTCCCCCGGGACAATGAACACTGAAGCTTTCTTT. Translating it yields CASSSPGTMNTEAFF.

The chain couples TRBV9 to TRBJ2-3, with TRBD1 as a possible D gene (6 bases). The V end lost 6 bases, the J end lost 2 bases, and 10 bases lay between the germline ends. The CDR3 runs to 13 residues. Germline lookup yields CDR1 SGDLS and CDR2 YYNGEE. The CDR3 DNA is TGTGCCAGCACCAGGGGTACCACAGATACGCAGTATTTT. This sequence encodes CASTRGTTDTQYF. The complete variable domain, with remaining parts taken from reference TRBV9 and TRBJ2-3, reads DSGVTQTPKHLITATGQRVTLRCSPRSGDLSVYWYQQSLDQGLQFLIQYYNGEERAKGNILERFSAQQFPDLHSELNLSSLELGDSALYFCASTRGTTDTQYFGPGTRLTVL.

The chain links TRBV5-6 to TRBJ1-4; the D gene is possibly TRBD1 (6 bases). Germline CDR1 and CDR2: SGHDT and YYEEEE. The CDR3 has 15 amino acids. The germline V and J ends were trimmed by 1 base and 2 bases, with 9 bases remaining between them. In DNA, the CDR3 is TGTGCCAGCAGCTTGAGACAGGTCACTAATGAAAAACTGTTTTTT. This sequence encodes CASSLRQVTNEKLFF.

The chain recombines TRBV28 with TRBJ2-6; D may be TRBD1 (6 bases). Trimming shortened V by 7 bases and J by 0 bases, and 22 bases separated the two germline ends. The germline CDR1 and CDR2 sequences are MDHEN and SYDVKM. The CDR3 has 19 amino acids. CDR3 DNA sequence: TGTGCCAGCAATTTCGCCAGGGGTGAGGTGTACTCTGGGGCCAACGTCCTGACTTTC. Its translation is CASNFARGEVYSGANVLTF.

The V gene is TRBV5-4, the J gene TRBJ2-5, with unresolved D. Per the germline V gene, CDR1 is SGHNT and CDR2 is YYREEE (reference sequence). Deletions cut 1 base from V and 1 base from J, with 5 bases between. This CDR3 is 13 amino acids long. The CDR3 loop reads CASSLPSQETQYF. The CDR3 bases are TGTGCCAGCAGCTTGCCCTCCCAAGAGACCCAGTACTTC.

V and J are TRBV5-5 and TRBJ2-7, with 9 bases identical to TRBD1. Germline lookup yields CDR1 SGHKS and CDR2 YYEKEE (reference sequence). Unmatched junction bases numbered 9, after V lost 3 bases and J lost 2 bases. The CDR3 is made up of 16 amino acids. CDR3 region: CASSSLLGTGTYEQYF. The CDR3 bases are TGTGCCAGCAGCTCGCTCCTGGGGACAGGGACCTACGAGCAGTACTTC.

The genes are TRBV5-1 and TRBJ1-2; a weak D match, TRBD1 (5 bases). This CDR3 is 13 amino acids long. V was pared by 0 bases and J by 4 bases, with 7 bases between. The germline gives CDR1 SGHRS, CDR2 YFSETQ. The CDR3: CASSLEGAYGYTF. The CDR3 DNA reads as TGCGCCAGCAGCTTGGAAGGGGCCTATGGCTACACCTTC.